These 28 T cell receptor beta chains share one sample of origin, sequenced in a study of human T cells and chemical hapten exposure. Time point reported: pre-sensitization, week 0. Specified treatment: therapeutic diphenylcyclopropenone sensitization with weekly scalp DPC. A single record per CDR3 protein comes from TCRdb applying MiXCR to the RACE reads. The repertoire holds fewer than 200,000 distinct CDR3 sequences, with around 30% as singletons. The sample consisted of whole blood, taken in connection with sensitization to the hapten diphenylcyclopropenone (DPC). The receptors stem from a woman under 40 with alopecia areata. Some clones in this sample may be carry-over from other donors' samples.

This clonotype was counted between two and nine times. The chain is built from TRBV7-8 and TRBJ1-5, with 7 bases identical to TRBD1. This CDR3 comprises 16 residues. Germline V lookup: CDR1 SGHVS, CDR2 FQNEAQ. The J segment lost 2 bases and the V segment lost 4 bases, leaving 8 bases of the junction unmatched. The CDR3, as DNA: TGTGCCAGCAGCTACTCGACAGGGTTAGGCAATCAGCCCCAGCATTTT. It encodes CASSYSTGLGNQPQHF.

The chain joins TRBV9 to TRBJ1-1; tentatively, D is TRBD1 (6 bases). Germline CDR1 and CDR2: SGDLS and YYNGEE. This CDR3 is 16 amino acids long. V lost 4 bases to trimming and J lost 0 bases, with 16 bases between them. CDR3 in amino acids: CASSPGTLRMNTEAFF. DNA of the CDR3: TGTGCCAGCAGCCCAGGGACACTTCGGATGAACACTGAAGCTTTCTTT.

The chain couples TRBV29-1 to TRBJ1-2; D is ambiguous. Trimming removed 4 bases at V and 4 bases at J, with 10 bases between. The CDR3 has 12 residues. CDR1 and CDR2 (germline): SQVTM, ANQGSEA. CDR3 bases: TGCAGCGTTGGAGGATTATCCTATGGCTACACCTTC. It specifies CSVGGLSYGYTF.

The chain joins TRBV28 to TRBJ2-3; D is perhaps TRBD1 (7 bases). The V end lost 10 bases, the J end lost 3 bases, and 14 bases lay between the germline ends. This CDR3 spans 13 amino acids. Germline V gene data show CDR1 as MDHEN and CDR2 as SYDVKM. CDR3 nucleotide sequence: TGTGCCATTCGGAGGGGGCAGACAGATACGCAGTATTTT. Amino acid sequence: CAIRRGQTDTQYF.

The CDR3 reads CASSLGPTTGELFF. The DNA of the CDR3 is TGTGCCAGCAGCTTGGGCCCAACCACCGGGGAGCTGTTTTTT. The V call is TRBV7-6, the J call TRBJ2-2; D gene unclear. Germline CDR1 SGHVS, CDR2 FNYEAQ. CDR3 length: 14 residues. V was pared by 3 bases and J by 4 bases, with 9 bases between.

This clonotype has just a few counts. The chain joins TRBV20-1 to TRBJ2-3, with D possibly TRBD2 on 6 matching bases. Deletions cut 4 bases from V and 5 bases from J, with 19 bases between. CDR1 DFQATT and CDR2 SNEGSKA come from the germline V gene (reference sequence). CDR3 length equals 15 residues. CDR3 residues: CSATQRRAGGDTQYF. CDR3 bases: TGCAGTGCTACGCAGCGGAGGGCAGGTGGAGATACGCAGTATTTT.

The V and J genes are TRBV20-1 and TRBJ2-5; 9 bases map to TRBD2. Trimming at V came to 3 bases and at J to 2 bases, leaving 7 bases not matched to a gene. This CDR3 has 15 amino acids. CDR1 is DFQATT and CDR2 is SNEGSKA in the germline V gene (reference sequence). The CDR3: CSASRASGMQETQYF. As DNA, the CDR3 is TGCAGTGCTAGTCGGGCTAGCGGGATGCAAGAGACCCAGTACTTC.

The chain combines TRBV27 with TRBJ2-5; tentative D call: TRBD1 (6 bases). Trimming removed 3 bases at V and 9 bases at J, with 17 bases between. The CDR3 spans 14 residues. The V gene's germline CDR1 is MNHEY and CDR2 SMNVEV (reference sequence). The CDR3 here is CASSFRDNGMAQYF. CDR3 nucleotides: TGTGCCAGCAGTTTCCGGGACAACGGAATGGCCCAGTACTTC.

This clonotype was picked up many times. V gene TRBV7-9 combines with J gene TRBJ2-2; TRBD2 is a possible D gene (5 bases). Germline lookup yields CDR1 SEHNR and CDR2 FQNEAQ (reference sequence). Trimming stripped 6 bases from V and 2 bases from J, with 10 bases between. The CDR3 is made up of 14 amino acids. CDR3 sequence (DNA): TGTGCCAGCAGTCCGGACTCAAACACCGGGGAGCTGTTTTTT. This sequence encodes CASSPDSNTGELFF.

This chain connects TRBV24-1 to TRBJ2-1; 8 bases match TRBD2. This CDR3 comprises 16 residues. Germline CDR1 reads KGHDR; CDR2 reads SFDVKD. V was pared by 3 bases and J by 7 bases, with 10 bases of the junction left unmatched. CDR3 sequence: CATSDPGLGWLNEQFF. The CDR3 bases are TGTGCCACCAGTGATCCGGGACTAGGGTGGCTGAATGAGCAGTTCTTC.

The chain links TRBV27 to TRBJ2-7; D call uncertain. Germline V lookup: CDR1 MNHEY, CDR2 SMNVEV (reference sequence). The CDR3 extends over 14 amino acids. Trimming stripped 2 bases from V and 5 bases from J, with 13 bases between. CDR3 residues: CASSLAPPANEQYF. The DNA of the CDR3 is TGTGCCAGCAGTTTAGCCCCCCCTGCGAACGAGCAGTACTTC.

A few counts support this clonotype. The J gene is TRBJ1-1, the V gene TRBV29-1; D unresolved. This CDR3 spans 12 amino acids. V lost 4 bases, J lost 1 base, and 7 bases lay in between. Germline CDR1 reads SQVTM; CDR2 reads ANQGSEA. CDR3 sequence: CSVGPSNTEAFF. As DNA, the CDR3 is TGCAGCGTTGGACCCTCGAACACTGAAGCTTTCTTT.

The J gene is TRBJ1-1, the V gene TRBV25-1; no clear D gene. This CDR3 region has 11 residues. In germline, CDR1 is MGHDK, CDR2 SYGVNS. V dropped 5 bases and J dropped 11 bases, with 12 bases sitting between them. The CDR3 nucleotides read TGTGCCAGCAGTTTAGCAGGCAAGGCTTTCTTT. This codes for CASSLAGKAFF.

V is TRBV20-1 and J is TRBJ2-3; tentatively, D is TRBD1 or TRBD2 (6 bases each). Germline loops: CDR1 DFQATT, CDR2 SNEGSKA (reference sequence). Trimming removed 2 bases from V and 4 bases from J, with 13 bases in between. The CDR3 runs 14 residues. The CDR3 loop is CSARTGGGADTQYF. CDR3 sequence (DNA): TGCAGTGCTAGAACCGGGGGCGGGGCAGATACGCAGTATTTT.

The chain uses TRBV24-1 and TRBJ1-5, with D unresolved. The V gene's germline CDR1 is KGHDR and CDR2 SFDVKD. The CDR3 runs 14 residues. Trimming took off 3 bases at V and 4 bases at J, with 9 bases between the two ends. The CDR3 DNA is TGTGCCACCAGTGATCCCCGTAGTAATCAGCCCCAGCATTTT. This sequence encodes CATSDPRSNQPQHF.

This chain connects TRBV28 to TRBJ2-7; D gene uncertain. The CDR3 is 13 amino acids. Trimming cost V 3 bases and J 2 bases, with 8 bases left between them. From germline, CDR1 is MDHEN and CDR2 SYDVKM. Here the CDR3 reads CASSLNGPYEQYF. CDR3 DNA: TGTGCCAGCAGTTTGAACGGTCCCTACGAGCAGTACTTC. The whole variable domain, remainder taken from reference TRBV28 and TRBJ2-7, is DVKVTQSSRYLVKRTGEKVFLECVQDMDHENMFWYRQDPGLGLRLIYFSYDVKMKEKGDIPEGYSVSREKKERFSLILESASTNQTSMYLCASSLNGPYEQYFGPGTRLTVT.

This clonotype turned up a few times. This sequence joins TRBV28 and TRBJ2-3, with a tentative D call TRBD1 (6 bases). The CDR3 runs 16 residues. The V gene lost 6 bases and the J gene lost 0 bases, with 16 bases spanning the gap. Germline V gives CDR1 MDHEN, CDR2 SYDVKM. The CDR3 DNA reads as TGTGCCAGCAGCCCAGTACACAGGGCTAGCACAGATACGCAGTATTTT. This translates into CASSPVHRASTDTQYF.

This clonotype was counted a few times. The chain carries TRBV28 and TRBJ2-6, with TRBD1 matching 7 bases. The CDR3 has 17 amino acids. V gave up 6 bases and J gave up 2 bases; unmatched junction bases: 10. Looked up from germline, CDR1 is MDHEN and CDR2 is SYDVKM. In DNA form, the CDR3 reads TGTGCCAGCAGCCAAACACACACAGGGGCTGGGGCCAACGTCCTGACTTTC. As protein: CASSQTHTGAGANVLTF.

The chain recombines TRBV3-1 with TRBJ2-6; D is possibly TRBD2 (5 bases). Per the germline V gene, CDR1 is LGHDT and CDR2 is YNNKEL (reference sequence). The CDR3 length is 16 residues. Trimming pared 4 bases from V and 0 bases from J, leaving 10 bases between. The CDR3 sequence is CASSPSGISGANVLTF. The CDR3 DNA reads TGTGCCAGCAGCCCATCGGGGATCTCTGGGGCCAACGTCCTGACTTTC.

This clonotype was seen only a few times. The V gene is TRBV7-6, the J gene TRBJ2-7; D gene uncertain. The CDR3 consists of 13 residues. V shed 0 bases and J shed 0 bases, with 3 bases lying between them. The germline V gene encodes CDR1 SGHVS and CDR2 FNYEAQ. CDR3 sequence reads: CASSLALSYEQYF. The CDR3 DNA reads TGTGCCAGCAGCTTAGCACTCTCCTACGAGCAGTACTTC.

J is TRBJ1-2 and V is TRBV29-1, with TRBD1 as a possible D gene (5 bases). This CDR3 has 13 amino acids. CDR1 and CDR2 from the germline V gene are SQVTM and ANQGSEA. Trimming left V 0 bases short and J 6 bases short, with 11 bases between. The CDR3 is CSVEDRDGNGYTF. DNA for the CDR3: TGCAGCGTTGAAGATCGGGACGGAAATGGCTACACCTTC. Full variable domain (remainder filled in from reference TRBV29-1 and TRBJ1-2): SAVISQKPSRDICQRGTSLTIQCQVDSQVTMMFWYRQQPGQSLTLIATANQGSEATYESGFVIDKFPISRPNLTFSTLTVSNMSPEDSSIYLCSVEDRDGNGYTFGSGTRLTVV.

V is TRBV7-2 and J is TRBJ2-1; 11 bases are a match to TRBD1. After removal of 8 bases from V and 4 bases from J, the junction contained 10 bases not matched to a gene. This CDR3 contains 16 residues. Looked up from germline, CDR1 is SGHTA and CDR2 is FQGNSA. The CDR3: CASLPGQGGLYNEQFF. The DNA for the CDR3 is TGTGCCAGCCTGCCGGGACAGGGGGGCCTATACAATGAGCAGTTCTTC.

DNA for the CDR3: TGTGCCAGCAGTTTCCCAGGTCTCTATGGCTACACCTTC. It is translated as CASSFPGLYGYTF. The chain combines TRBV28 with TRBJ1-2; the D is unclear. The V end was cut by 3 bases, the J end by 4 bases, with 9 bases between. CDR1 and CDR2 (germline): MDHEN, SYDVKM. The CDR3 has 13 residues.

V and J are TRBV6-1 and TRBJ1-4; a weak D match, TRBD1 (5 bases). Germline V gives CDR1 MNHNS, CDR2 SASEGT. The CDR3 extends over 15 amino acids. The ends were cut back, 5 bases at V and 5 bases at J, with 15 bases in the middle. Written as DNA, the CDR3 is TGTGCCAGCAGTCCCAGGGCAGGCCGAAATGAAAAACTGTTTTTT. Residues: CASSPRAGRNEKLFF.

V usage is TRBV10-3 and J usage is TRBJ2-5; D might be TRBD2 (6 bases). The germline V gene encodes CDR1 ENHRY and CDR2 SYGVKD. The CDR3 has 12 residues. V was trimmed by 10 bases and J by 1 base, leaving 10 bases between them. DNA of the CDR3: TGTGCCAGCAGGGAGGCCCAAGAGACCCAGTACTTC. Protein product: CASREAQETQYF.

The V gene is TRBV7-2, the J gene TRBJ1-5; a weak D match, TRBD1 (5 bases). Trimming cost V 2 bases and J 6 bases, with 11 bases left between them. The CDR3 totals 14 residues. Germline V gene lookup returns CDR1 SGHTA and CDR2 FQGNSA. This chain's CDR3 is CASSLSSGGQPQHF. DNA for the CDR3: TGTGCCAGCAGCTTAAGTTCGGGGGGTCAGCCCCAGCATTTT.

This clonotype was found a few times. The CDR3 nucleotides read TGTGCCAGCAGTTCCCCTACACAGATCCGCAATCAGCCCCAGCATTTT. This sequence encodes CASSSPTQIRNQPQHF. The gene calls are TRBV28 and TRBJ1-5; no clear D gene. CDR1 is MDHEN and CDR2 is SYDVKM in the germline V gene. V was clipped by 4 bases and J by 2 bases, with 15 bases between them. The CDR3 runs to 16 residues.

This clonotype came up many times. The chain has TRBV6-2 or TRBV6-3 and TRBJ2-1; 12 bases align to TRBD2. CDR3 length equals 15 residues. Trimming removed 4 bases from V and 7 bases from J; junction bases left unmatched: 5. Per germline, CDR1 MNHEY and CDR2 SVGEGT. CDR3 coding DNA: TGTGCCAGCAGTTCTCCGACTAGCGGGAGTAATGAGCAGTTCTTC. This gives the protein CASSSPTSGSNEQFF.